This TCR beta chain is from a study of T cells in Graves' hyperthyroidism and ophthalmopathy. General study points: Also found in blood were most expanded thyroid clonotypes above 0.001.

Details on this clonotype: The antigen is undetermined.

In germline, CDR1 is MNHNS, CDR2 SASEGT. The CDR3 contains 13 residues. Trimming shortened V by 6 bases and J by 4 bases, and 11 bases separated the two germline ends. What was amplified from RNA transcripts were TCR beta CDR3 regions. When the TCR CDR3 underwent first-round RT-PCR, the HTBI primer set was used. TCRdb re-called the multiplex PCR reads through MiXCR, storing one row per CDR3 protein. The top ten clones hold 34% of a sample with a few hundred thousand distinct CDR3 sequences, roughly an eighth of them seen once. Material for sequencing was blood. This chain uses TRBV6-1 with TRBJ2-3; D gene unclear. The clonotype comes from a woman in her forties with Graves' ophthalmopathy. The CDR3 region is CASRTLGADTQYF. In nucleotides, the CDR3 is TGTGCCAGCAGAACCTTAGGCGCAGATACGCAGTATTTT.